The clone carrying this T cell receptor (beta chain) was picked up a small number of times. This record belongs to a study of identical twins. TCRdb recomputed calls from the 5' RACE reads with MiXCR, one row per CDR3 protein. The profile covers 1.5 million to 2 million distinct CDR3 sequences, with around a third appearing a single time and over 0.25% taken by the ten largest. Trimming took 5 bases from V and 0 from J, leaving 16 bases between them. Germline V gene data show CDR1 as SGHAT and CDR2 as FQNNGV. This CDR3 comprises 16 residues. The chain links TRBV11-2 to TRBJ1-2, with D possibly being TRBD1 (6 bases). The sample taken for sequencing was cord blood. The TCR sequence derives from a newborn girl in good health. The CDR3: CASSPQGRGPNYGYTF. The CDR3 bases are TGTGCCAGCAGCCCCCAGGGGAGGGGACCTAACTATGGCTACACCTTC.